This T cell receptor beta chain was sequenced during a study of blood T cell repertoires in COVID-19. Background on the study: The origin of the acute and convalescent COVID-19 samples was the United States, Italy and Spain.

Original analysis: Reference gene primer amplification gave estimated nucleated cell counts. The data were produced by immunoSEQ multiplex PCR, yet TCRdb's version contains in-frame clones alone and is incomplete. V and J calls and clone size are as listed in that table; D and trimming were resolved from the DNA. Seen here are roughly 290,000 clones, around 85% observed once, and the top ten hold less than 4.5%. CDR1 is KGHSH, CDR2 LQKENI, per germline. The CDR3 has 14 residues. The trim removed 3 bases at V and 3 bases at J, leaving 3 bases unmatched. The rearrangement uses TRBV18 and TRBJ1-2; 8 bases agree with TRBD1. This receptor was taken from a woman between 45 and 60 years old with active or convalescent COVID-19. Sequencing was carried out using peripheral blood. The CDR3, as DNA: TGTGCCAGCTCACCCTCGGACAGGGACTATGGCTACACCTTC. Its translation is CASSPSDRDYGYTF.